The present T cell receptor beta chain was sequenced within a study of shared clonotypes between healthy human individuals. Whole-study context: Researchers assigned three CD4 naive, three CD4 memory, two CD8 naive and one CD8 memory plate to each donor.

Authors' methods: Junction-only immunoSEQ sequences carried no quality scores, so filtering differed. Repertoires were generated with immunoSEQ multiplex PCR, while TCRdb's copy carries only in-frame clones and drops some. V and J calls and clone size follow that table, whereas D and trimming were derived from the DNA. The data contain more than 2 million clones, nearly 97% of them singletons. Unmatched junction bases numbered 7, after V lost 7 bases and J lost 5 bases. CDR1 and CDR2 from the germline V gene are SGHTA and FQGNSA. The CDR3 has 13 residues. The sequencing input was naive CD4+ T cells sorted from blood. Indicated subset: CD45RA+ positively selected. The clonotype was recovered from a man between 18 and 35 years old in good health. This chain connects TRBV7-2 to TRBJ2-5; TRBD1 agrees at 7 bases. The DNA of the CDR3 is TGTGCCAGCACCAACGACAGGGCGGAGACCCAGTACTTC. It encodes CASTNDRAETQYF.